Listed below are T cell receptor beta chains from one sample, sequenced in a study of blood T cell repertoires in COVID-19. The protocol was immunoSEQ multiplex PCR, while the TCRdb copy is restricted to in-frame clones and leaves out a portion. Found here are 200,000 to 250,000 clones, more than 75% of them singletons; the top ten hold about 0.91%. The sequenced sample consisted of peripheral blood. These receptors all stem from a man aged 35 to 55 with acute or convalescent COVID-19. Each CDR3 is given with its conserved first and last residue. Each record gives: J gene, V gene, D gene, clone size, CDR3 DNA, CDR3 protein. The D gene is left open where the match is weak. Size tells how often a clone was seen (once, few, many) or the class of an expanded clone, and some rows leave it out.

>TRBJ1-4|TRBV4-2|.|.
TGTGCCAGCAGCCAACTCACCCCGCAGGCTAATGAAAAACTGTTTTTT
CASSQLTPQANEKLFF
>TRBJ1-3|TRBV28|.|.
TGTGCCAGCAGTTCCCTCGGACAGCCACGCTCTGGAAACACCATATATTTT
CASSSLGQPRSGNTIYF
>TRBJ1-2|TRBV6-5|.|.
TGTGCCAGCAGAGGGGACACTAACTATGGCTACACCTTC
CASRGDTNYGYTF
>TRBJ1-2|TRBV2|.|.
TGTGCCAGCATTCGGGGTGAGGAGGGCTACACCTTC
CASIRGEEGYTF
>TRBJ1-2|TRBV14|.|once
TGTGCCAGCAGCCAAGTGTGGGGGCATGGCTACACCTTC
CASSQVWGHGYTF
>TRBJ2-3|TRBV27|TRBD2|.
TGTGCCAGCACCCGACTAGCGGGGATTAGCACAGATACGCAGTATTTT
CASTRLAGISTDTQYF
>TRBJ1-6|TRBV13|.|.
TGTGCCAGCAGCTCCGGACAGAGTAATTCACCCCTCCACTTT
CASSSGQSNSPLHF
>TRBJ1-5|TRBV2|.|.
TGTGCCAGCACTTCTGTAAGGCAGGGCAATCAGCCCCAGCATTTT
CASTSVRQGNQPQHF
>TRBJ2-7|TRBV2|.|once
TGTGCCAGCAGTGGTGAGACAGGCTCCTACGAGCAGTACTTC
CASSGETGSYEQYF
>TRBJ2-4|TRBV13|.|.
TGTGCCAGCAGCCTCCCCGGGATTCTCATTCAGTACTTC
CASSLPGILIQYF